These 27 T cell receptor beta chains were all obtained from the same sample, sequenced in a study of CD8 T cells in Susac syndrome. Random hexamers served to reverse transcribe about 0.45 to 1 ug RNA. In TCRdb, the immunoSEQ multiplex PCR reads were re-called with MiXCR into one record per CDR3 protein. Of around 150,000 distinct CDR3 sequences listed, roughly 94% are singletons. Sequencing was performed on CD4+ T cells from PBMCs. Receptors originate from a human donor with multiple sclerosis.

The table lists this clonotype with a count of one. The chain carries TRBV20-1 and TRBJ2-1; D gene unclear. This CDR3 has 10 amino acids. The germline V gene encodes CDR1 DFQATT and CDR2 SNEGSKA (reference sequence). Trimming took 6 bases from V and 9 from J, leaving 9 bases between them. CDR3 nucleotide sequence: TGCAGTGCCGTTCTAGGTGAGCAGTTCTTC. Amino acid sequence: CSAVLGEQFF.

The chain links TRBV15 to TRBJ2-7; no definite D call. Germline V gives CDR1 LNHNV, CDR2 YYDKDF (reference sequence). The CDR3 length is 13 residues. V was shortened by 4 bases and J by 6 bases, with 13 bases between the two germline ends. In DNA, the CDR3 is TGTGCCACCAGCACGCGCGTGTCGGTCGAGCAGTACTTC. As protein: CATSTRVSVEQYF. Combining the CDR3 with reference TRBV15 and TRBJ2-7 gives the whole variable domain DAMVIQNPRYQVTQFGKPVTLSCSQTLNHNVMYWYQQKSSQAPKLLFHYYDKDFNNEADTPDNFQSRRPNTSFCFLDIRSPGLGDTAMYLCATSTRVSVEQYFGPGTRLTVT.

This clonotype came up once. V and J are TRBV7-9 and TRBJ1-1, with D unresolved. V shed 4 bases and J shed 1 base, with 13 bases lying between them. In germline, CDR1 is SEHNR, CDR2 FQNEAQ (reference sequence). This CDR3 comprises 15 residues. DNA for the CDR3: TGTGCCAGCAGCTCTTACGGGTCACCGAACACTGAAGCTTTCTTT. This sequence encodes CASSSYGSPNTEAFF. Full variable domain (rest looked up from reference TRBV7-9 and TRBJ1-1): DTGVSQNPRHKITKRGQNVTFRCDPISEHNRLYWYRQTLGQGPEFLTYFQNEAQLEKSRLLSDRFSAERPKGSFSTLEIQRTEQGDSAMYLCASSSYGSPNTEAFFGQGTRLTVV.

The genes are TRBV2 and TRBJ2-6; D may be TRBD1 (6 bases). CDR3 length: 15 residues. Between the trimmed V and J ends, which lost 5 bases and 4 bases, there was a span of 12 bases. Germline assignment: CDR1 SNHLY and CDR2 FYNNEI. The CDR3 sequence is CASSIQGAGANVLTF. CDR3 coding DNA: TGTGCCAGCAGTATACAGGGTGCCGGGGCCAACGTCCTGACTTTC. Together with reference TRBV2 and TRBJ2-6, the CDR3 gives the full variable domain: EPEVTQTPSHQVTQMGQEVILRCVPISNHLYFYWYRQILGQKVEFLVSFYNNEISEKSEIFDDQFSVERPDGSNFTLKIRSTKLEDSAMYFCASSIQGAGANVLTFGAGSRLTVL.

CDR3 in DNA: TGTGCCAGCAGCCCCTTCGAAGCGGGAGTGTCGAATGAGCAGTTCTTC. Translation: CASSPFEAGVSNEQFF. V is TRBV7-3 and J is TRBJ2-1; 8 bases line up with TRBD2. V dropped 5 bases and J dropped 7; count of bases not matched to a gene: 13. There are 16 residues in the CDR3. Germline V CDR1 and CDR2: SGHTA, FQGTGA.

The chain links TRBV7-6 to TRBJ1-5, with D unclear. V was pared by 2 bases and J by 5 bases, with 4 bases between. CDR3 length: 12 amino acids. CDR1 is SGHVS, CDR2 FNYEAQ, per germline. The CDR3 nucleotides are TGTGCCAGCAGCTTAACAGATCAGCCCCAGCATTTT. Amino acid sequence: CASSLTDQPQHF.

V gene TRBV14 combines with J gene TRBJ2-5, with TRBD2 matching 13 bases. The CDR3 runs to 18 residues. With 1 base clipped from V and 4 bases from J, the junction kept 9 bases outside the gene matches. Germline V CDR1 and CDR2: SGHDN, FVKESK. CDR3 sequence: CASSQGRRGLAGRETQYF. For the CDR3, the DNA is TGTGCCAGCAGCCAAGGCAGGAGGGGACTAGCGGGAAGAGAGACCCAGTACTTC.

This rearrangement joins TRBV6-2 or TRBV6-3 to TRBJ2-3; TRBD1 agrees at 7 bases. CDR3 length: 13 amino acids. CDR1 MNHEY and CDR2 SVGEGT come from the germline V gene. Trimming removed 7 bases from V and 6 bases from J; junction bases left unmatched: 7. The CDR3 spells CASTYRGPDTQYF. DNA for the CDR3: TGTGCCAGCACCTACAGGGGTCCGGATACGCAGTATTTT.

The chain links TRBV20-1 to TRBJ2-2; 11 nucleotides align to TRBD2. CDR3 size: 15 residues. CDR1 and CDR2 from the germline V gene are DFQATT and SNEGSKA (reference sequence). J was trimmed by 6 bases and V by 5 bases; bases with no gene match: 8. The DNA for the CDR3 is TGCAGTGCTCAAACTAGCGGGAGCGCCGCCGGGGAGCTGTTTTTT. Amino acids: CSAQTSGSAAGELFF.

This clonotype was recorded only once. The chain is built from TRBV18 and TRBJ2-1, with a tentative D call TRBD1 (5 bases). The CDR3 totals 17 residues. Deletions cut 0 bases from V and 0 bases from J, with 12 bases between. Germline values: CDR1 KGHSH, CDR2 LQKENI. The CDR3 sequence: CASSPPPGRGSYNEQFF. The CDR3 DNA is TGTGCCAGCTCACCACCGCCAGGTAGGGGCTCCTACAATGAGCAGTTCTTC.

V gene TRBV24-1 combines with J gene TRBJ2-1; no clear D. Between the trimmed V and J ends, which lost 3 bases and 8 bases, there was a span of 7 bases. CDR3 length: 12 amino acids. Per the germline V gene, CDR1 is KGHDR and CDR2 is SFDVKD. This chain's CDR3 is CATSDPRDEQFF. CDR3 bases: TGTGCCACCAGTGATCCCCGGGATGAGCAGTTCTTC.

This clonotype was counted a few times. The rearrangement links TRBV7-9 to TRBJ2-5; D is unresolved. CDR1 and CDR2 from the germline V gene are SEHNR and FQNEAQ (reference sequence). The V end was cut by 5 bases, the J end by 0 bases, with 4 bases between. This CDR3 spans 12 amino acids. The CDR3 region is CASSQHQETQYF. The CDR3, as DNA: TGTGCCAGCAGCCAACACCAAGAGACCCAGTACTTC.

The J gene is TRBJ2-1, the V gene TRBV30; D gene uncertain. This CDR3 region has 13 residues. Trimming removed 0 bases from V and 7 bases from J, with 10 bases in between. Germline-derived CDR1 and CDR2 are GTSNPN and SVGIG (reference sequence). DNA of the CDR3: TGTGCCTGGAGTGTACGATCGGGTAATGAGCAGTTCTTC. It translates to CAWSVRSGNEQFF.

The V and J genes are TRBV6-5 and TRBJ2-1, with D unresolved. The ends were cut back, 7 bases at V and 0 bases at J, with 10 bases in the middle. CDR1 and CDR2 (germline): MNHEY, SVGAGI. There are 14 residues in the CDR3. CDR3 sequence: CASNPGGSYNEQFF. In nucleotides, the CDR3 is TGTGCCAGCAACCCGGGTGGCTCCTACAATGAGCAGTTCTTC.

This chain joins TRBV29-1 and TRBJ2-1; D is perhaps TRBD2 (6 bases). The V end was cut by 4 bases, the J end by 7 bases, with 8 bases between. The germline V gene has CDR1 SQVTM and CDR2 ANQGSEA. This CDR3 is 11 amino acids long. The chain's CDR3 is CSVGLGNEQFF. Written as DNA, the CDR3 is TGCAGCGTTGGACTAGGGAATGAGCAGTTCTTC.

The chain employs TRBV30 and TRBJ2-2, with 9 bases matching TRBD2. CDR3 length equals 18 residues. The J segment lost 7 bases and the V segment lost 0 bases, leaving 15 bases of the junction unmatched. CDR1 and CDR2 from the germline V gene are GTSNPN and SVGIG (reference sequence). The DNA of the CDR3 is TGTGCCTGGAGTGTAGGACTTGGGCGGGAGGGCCCTATCGGGGAGCTGTTTTTT. This translates into CAWSVGLGREGPIGELFF.

This chain joins TRBV7-9 and TRBJ1-4; tentative D call: TRBD1 (6 bases). The germline V gene has CDR1 SEHNR and CDR2 FQNEAQ (reference sequence). With 1 base removed from V and 7 bases from J, the gap between germline ends came to 10 bases. The CDR3 is 14 residues long. The CDR3 spells CASSLGADSEKLFF. The CDR3 coding sequence is TGTGCCAGCAGCTTAGGTGCGGACAGTGAAAAACTGTTTTTT.

The chain employs TRBV7-2 and TRBJ2-3; D might be TRBD1 (5 bases). CDR3 length: 13 amino acids. Trimming stripped 5 bases from V and 3 bases from J, with 9 bases between. From germline, CDR1 is SGHTA and CDR2 FQGNSA. CDR3 nucleotides: TGTGCCAGCAGCCCTGGGGCTACAGATACGCAGTATTTT. It encodes CASSPGATDTQYF.

The V and J genes are TRBV29-1 and TRBJ2-2, with unresolved D. V was pared by 3 bases and J by 3 bases, with 8 bases between. The V gene's germline CDR1 is SQVTM and CDR2 ANQGSEA. The CDR3 consists of 13 residues. CDR3 nucleotide sequence: TGCAGCGTTGATTATAGGGACACCGGGGAGCTGTTTTTT. As protein: CSVDYRDTGELFF.

The chain has TRBV28 and TRBJ1-1, with 9 positions matching TRBD1. The germline V gene has CDR1 MDHEN and CDR2 SYDVKM. This CDR3 has 12 residues. After removal of 3 bases from V and 11 bases from J, the junction contained 4 bases not matched to a gene. The CDR3 loop is CASSLRDRGAFF. The CDR3 nucleotides read TGTGCCAGCAGTTTGCGTGACAGGGGGGCTTTCTTT.

The chain has TRBV24-1 and TRBJ2-1; D unclear. Germline lookup yields CDR1 KGHDR and CDR2 SFDVKD. V lost 2 bases and J lost 5, with 9 bases in between. This CDR3 is 14 amino acids long. CDR3 sequence: CATSDSVGNNEQFF. In DNA form, the CDR3 reads TGTGCCACCAGTGATTCCGTAGGGAACAATGAGCAGTTCTTC.

The chain joins TRBV15 to TRBJ2-4, with D unclear. The CDR3 length is 15 residues. With 5 bases removed from V and 0 bases from J, the gap between germline ends came to 11 bases. Germline CDR1 and CDR2: LNHNV and YYDKDF (reference sequence). The CDR3 nucleotides are TGTGCCACCAGCTCGGCCCTTCTAGCCAAAAACATTCAGTACTTC. Residues: CATSSALLAKNIQYF.

The sample holds one count of this clonotype. The chain couples TRBV6-2 or TRBV6-3 to TRBJ2-7, with D uncertain. Germline V gene lookup returns CDR1 MNHEY and CDR2 SVGEGT. CDR3 length: 14 residues. The V end was cut by 1 base, the J end by 1 base, with 8 bases between. CDR3 amino acids: CASSYLAVSYEQYF. Written as DNA, the CDR3 is TGTGCCAGCAGTTACTTGGCAGTTTCCTACGAGCAGTACTTC.

The chain combines TRBV5-1 with TRBJ1-1; TRBD1 aligns across 8 bases. The CDR3 covers 15 residues. Germline CDR1 and CDR2: SGHRS and YFSETQ. J lost 1 base, V lost 3 bases, and 5 bases had no gene match. CDR3 region: CASSWMDRANTEAFF. The CDR3 nucleotides read TGCGCCAGCAGCTGGATGGACAGGGCGAACACTGAAGCTTTCTTT.

V gene TRBV20-1 combines with J gene TRBJ2-1, with 7 bases identical to TRBD1. From germline, CDR1 is DFQATT and CDR2 SNEGSKA (reference sequence). The CDR3 extends over 15 amino acids. V lost 6 bases and J lost 0; bases outside the gene matches: 8. The CDR3 sequence is CSAQRQGSSYNEQFF. As DNA, the CDR3 is TGCAGTGCCCAAAGACAGGGAAGCTCCTACAATGAGCAGTTCTTC.

The chain joins TRBV3-1 to TRBJ2-1; D is perhaps TRBD1 (6 bases). CDR3 length equals 15 residues. CDR1 is LGHDT, CDR2 YNNKEL, per germline (reference sequence). Trimming pared 4 bases from V and 4 bases from J, leaving 14 bases between. The CDR3 spells CASSRGGEMYNEQFF. The CDR3 coding sequence is TGTGCCAGCAGCCGAGGGGGAGAAATGTACAATGAGCAGTTCTTC.

The gene calls are TRBV12-3 or TRBV12-4 and TRBJ2-3; 16 bases are a match to TRBD2. Germline trimming cut 6 bases from V and 9 bases from J; bases unmatched to any gene: 6. This CDR3 region has 15 residues. The DNA for the CDR3 is TGTGCCAGCAGACCTGGGACTAGCGGGAGGGAGACGCAGTATTTT. It specifies CASRPGTSGRETQYF.